This T cell receptor beta chain came from a study of T-cell memory formation after mild COVID-19. Study-wide context: Each donor largely had its own TCR clusters. The study's findings and limits: The second-wave clones peaking on day 37 were not confirmed as SARS-CoV-2-specific. From day 15 to 85, contracting clones were balanced between CD4 and CD8, whereas later expanders leaned toward CD4+.

This clonotype was counted only a few times. Its specificity is not known. TCR alpha and TCR beta cDNA libraries carrying sample barcodes and UMIs were produced by 5'RACE using constant-segment primers. TCRdb recomputed calls from the 5' RACE reads with MiXCR, one row per CDR3 protein. This sample has 210,000 or so distinct CDR3 sequences; about 16% occur once, and the top ten carry 2.4%. CDR1 and CDR2 (germline): SNHLY, FYNNEI. The CDR3 is 15 residues long. V gave up 7 bases and J gave up 0 bases, with 13 bases separating them. V is TRBV2 and J is TRBJ2-1; D could derive from TRBD1 or TRBD2 (5 bases each). What was sequenced was PBMCs or a T cell subset sorted from them (not recorded which). This TCR was sampled from an adult woman who had mild COVID-19 (a few samples of this study predate the infection). Cell type and time point are not known. In DNA, the CDR3 is TGTGCCAGCACTCGAGGGGCCCCCTCCTACAATGAGCAGTTCTTC. Amino acids: CASTRGAPSYNEQFF.